This entry describes one T cell receptor beta chain. Its antigen is not identified. V was clipped by 6 bases and J by 4 bases, with 13 bases between them. Germline CDR1 ENHRY, CDR2 SYGVKD. The CDR3 runs to 14 residues. The data were taken from a study of identical twins. General study findings and limits: Invariant MAIT and iNKT cells may have partly biased zero-insertion analyses. Twin pairs' shared out-of-frame alpha sequences were enriched in low generation probability.

Using its own MiXCR run on the 5' RACE reads, TCRdb lists one record per CDR3 protein. The sample contains 450,000 or so distinct CDR3 sequences, 14% of which appear only once. Another study also made use of these data, one on yellow fever vaccine responses in identical twins.

Sample: CD4+ T cells sorted from blood. The sequence came from a woman under 30 in good health. The chain employs TRBV10-3 and TRBJ1-5, with a possible D match to TRBD1 (6 bases). The CDR3 bases are TGTGCCATCAGCCCACAGGGAGGGAATCAGCCCCAGCATTTT. Translation: CAISPQGGNQPQHF.